This TCR beta chain was identified during a study of blood T cell repertoires in COVID-19. Study-level background: COVID-19 samples collected from the United States, Italy and Spain covered acute and convalescent phases. PBMCs, B-cell-depleted T cells, or T cells were the source of the cDNA or gDNA that made up the material.

Authors' processing steps: Amplifying reference gene primers gave estimates of nucleated cell counts. Repertoires were generated with immunoSEQ multiplex PCR, while TCRdb's copy carries only in-frame clones and drops some. That table furnishes V, J and clone size, whereas the DNA furnished D and trimming. The data show about 150,000 clones, 80% seen once. The CDR3 has 14 residues. Germline CDR1 is KGHDR and CDR2 is SFDVKD. V was clipped by 2 bases and J by 5 bases; unmatched bases: 4. Sequencing was carried out using peripheral blood. This clonotype was obtained from a man aged 60 to 75 with acute or convalescent COVID-19. The chain couples TRBV24-1 to TRBJ2-5, with TRBD2 identical over 7 bases. The CDR3 protein is CATSDSGLGETQYF. CDR3 bases: TGTGCCACCAGTGATTCCGGACTAGGGGAGACCCAGTACTTC.